This entry lists 20 T cell receptor beta chains sequenced from one sample in a study of T cell responses to AZD1222 COVID-19 vaccine (dated by TCRdb to about 2021). Sample time point, as interpreted from the label and publication: baseline before first vaccination. Libraries were prepared through the immunoSEQ multiplex PCR assay. TCRdb mirrors the immuneACCESS table, restricted to in-frame sequences. Some clones are absent from its copies; in checked studies, under half trace to an unresolved V gene, and the reason for the others is unknown. Counted in this sample were approximately 120,000 clones; 93% of them appeared once. The ten top clones hold around 3.3% of the sample. Sequencing was performed on peripheral blood, taken on day 0 of AZD1222 vaccination. The origin of the receptors is an adult in good health.

This clone appeared a single time. V gene TRBV5-4 combines with J gene TRBJ2-1; TRBD2 agrees at 11 bases. The length of the CDR3 is 14 residues. CDR1 and CDR2 (germline): SGHNT, YYREEE (reference sequence). Trimming removed 10 bases from V and 8 bases from J; junction bases left unmatched: 11. The CDR3 reads CAGNIAGGLDEQFF. The CDR3 nucleotides read TGTGCCGGTAATATAGCGGGAGGGCTCGATGAGCAGTTCTTC.

The chain's CDR3 is CAWSAGLGYTF. The DNA of the CDR3 is TGTGCCTGGAGCGCGGGTCTTGGCTACACCTTC. The rearrangement joins TRBV30 to TRBJ1-2, with D uncertain. V was shortened by 3 bases and J by 7 bases, with 9 bases between the two germline ends. The CDR3 length is 11 residues. CDR1 is GTSNPN and CDR2 is SVGIG in the germline V gene (reference sequence). Complete variable domain (other parts from reference TRBV30 and TRBJ1-2): SQTIHQWPATLVQPVGSPLSLECTVEGTSNPNLYWYRQAAGRGLQLLFYSVGIGQISSEVPQNLSASRPQDRQFILSSKKLLLSDSGFYLCAWSAGLGYTFGSGTRLTVV.

The chain couples TRBV6-5 to TRBJ2-7; 10 positions agree with TRBD2. There are 16 residues in the CDR3. Germline trimming cut 0 bases from V and 2 bases from J; bases unmatched to any gene: 4. Germline V gene sequence: CDR1 MNHEY, CDR2 SVGAGI. The CDR3 nucleotides read TGTGCCAGCAGTTACTCGACTAGCGGGCTAACCTACGAGCAGTACTTC. Its translation is CASSYSTSGLTYEQYF.

The chain combines TRBV14 with TRBJ1-6; the D gene is possibly TRBD1 (6 bases). Germline V lookup: CDR1 SGHDN, CDR2 FVKESK. V was trimmed by 3 bases and J by 2 bases, leaving 8 bases between them. This CDR3 is built from 15 residues. CDR3 loop: CASSHGGPYNSPLHF. CDR3 coding DNA: TGTGCCAGCAGCCATGGGGGGCCCTATAATTCACCCCTCCACTTT.

The chain couples TRBV7-9 to TRBJ1-5; 8 bases map to TRBD1. The CDR3 sequence is 18 residues long. Germline assignment: CDR1 SEHNR and CDR2 FQNEAQ (reference sequence). V gave up 4 bases and J gave up 0 bases; unmatched junction bases: 11. CDR3 residues: CASSSGQGGGYSNQPQHF. In DNA form, the CDR3 reads TGTGCCAGCAGCTCCGGACAGGGTGGGGGGTATAGCAATCAGCCCCAGCATTTT.

This chain uses TRBV3-1 (or the pseudogene TRBV3-2) with TRBJ2-5, with D perhaps TRBD2 (5 bases). With 1 base removed from V and 7 bases from J, the gap between germline ends came to 10 bases. The V gene's germline CDR1 is LGHDT and CDR2 YNNKEL (reference sequence). CDR3 length: 13 amino acids. The chain's CDR3 is CASSQVREGTQYF. The CDR3 region has the DNA TGTGCCAGCAGCCAAGTCCGCGAGGGGACCCAGTACTTC.

The CDR3 spells CASSEGRSTNYGYTF. DNA for the CDR3: TGTGCCAGCTCAGAGGGACGGTCGACTAACTATGGCTACACCTTC. The rearrangement uses TRBV18 and TRBJ1-2; D is possibly TRBD1 (5 bases). Germline lookup yields CDR1 KGHSH and CDR2 LQKENI. This CDR3 is 15 amino acids long. Trimming cost V 5 bases and J 0 bases, with 13 bases left between them.

This clone showed up just once. The sample holds other DNA sequences that translate to the same CDR3. The rearrangement joins TRBV18 to TRBJ1-1; 8 nucleotides match TRBD1. V was pared by 6 bases and J by 0 bases, with 6 bases of the junction left unmatched. From germline, CDR1 is KGHSH and CDR2 LQKENI. CDR3 size: 15 residues. The CDR3 reads CASSPGTGLNTEAFF. The CDR3 DNA is TGTGCCAGCTCTCCCGGGACAGGCTTGAACACTGAAGCTTTCTTT.

The chain recombines TRBV12-3 or TRBV12-4 with TRBJ1-4; D ambiguous. V lost 3 bases to trimming and J lost 8 bases, with 10 bases between them. The CDR3 length is 13 residues. CDR3 protein: CASSFGMEEKLFF. The CDR3 DNA follows: TGTGCCAGCAGTTTTGGAATGGAGGAAAAACTGTTTTTT.

The table lists this clone with a count of one. The J gene is TRBJ1-1, the V gene TRBV5-1, with 8 positions matching TRBD1. The germline CDR1 and CDR2 sequences are SGHRS and YFSETQ. Germline trimming cut 0 bases from V and 5 bases from J; bases unmatched to any gene: 3. This CDR3 spans 14 amino acids. For the CDR3, the DNA is TGCGCCAGCAGCTTGGGACAGGGGTTGACTGAAGCTTTCTTT. This encodes CASSLGQGLTEAFF.

This clone has a single count. The V gene is TRBV5-1, the J gene TRBJ2-2; possibly TRBD2 for D (6 bases). Germline-derived CDR1 and CDR2 are SGHRS and YFSETQ. The CDR3 covers 15 residues. The germline V and J ends were trimmed by 3 bases and 3 bases, with 12 bases remaining between them. CDR3 region: CASSSAGGDTGELFF. CDR3 coding DNA: TGCGCCAGCAGCTCCGCCGGCGGGGACACCGGGGAGCTGTTTTTT.

This chain links TRBV19 with TRBJ2-5, with 8 bases lining up with TRBD1. With V trimmed by 9 bases and J by 1 base, 1 base remained unmatched. The CDR3 loop spans 12 amino acids. Germline lookup yields CDR1 LNHDA and CDR2 SQIVND (reference sequence). The CDR3 here is CASGTGQETQYF. CDR3 DNA sequence: TGTGCCAGCGGGACAGGCCAAGAGACCCAGTACTTC.

This chain uses TRBV5-1 with TRBJ2-7; 8 bases agree with TRBD2. The CDR3 sequence is 15 residues long. V lost 2 bases to trimming and J lost 1 base; unmatched junction nucleotides: 5. Germline CDR1 and CDR2: SGHRS and YFSETQ. The CDR3 DNA sequence: TGCGCCAGCAGCTTTGAAGCGGGAGCGTCCTACGAGCAGTACTTC. Its protein product is CASSFEAGASYEQYF.

This clone appeared a few times. The rearrangement joins TRBV19 to TRBJ1-3; D is perhaps TRBD1 (6 bases). Germline CDR1 is LNHDA and CDR2 is SQIVND (reference sequence). V lost 10 bases, J lost 2 bases, and 15 bases lay in between. This CDR3 has 14 residues. CDR3 protein: CATRQEWAGNTIYF. The CDR3 coding sequence is TGTGCCACGCGACAGGAATGGGCTGGAAACACCATATATTTT.

This clone has a handful of counts. CDR3 protein: CASSDGNQPQHF. CDR3 DNA: TGTGCCAGCAGCGACGGCAATCAGCCCCAGCATTTT. V gene TRBV7-9 combines with J gene TRBJ1-5; no clear D gene. The V gene's germline CDR1 is SEHNR and CDR2 FQNEAQ (reference sequence). V was cut by 5 bases and J by 2 bases, with 4 bases left in between. CDR3 length equals 12 residues.

This clone has just a few counts. Additional DNA sequences in this sample encode the identical CDR3. This chain links TRBV5-1 with TRBJ1-1; D gene unclear. CDR3 length: 14 amino acids. The ends were cut back, 0 bases at V and 0 bases at J, with 6 bases in the middle. Germline values: CDR1 SGHRS, CDR2 YFSETQ. The CDR3, as DNA: TGCGCCAGCAGCTTGGAAGGGATGAACACTGAAGCTTTCTTT. It specifies CASSLEGMNTEAFF.

The chain carries TRBV30 and TRBJ1-4, with D unclear. The V end lost 4 bases, the J end lost 5 bases, and 8 bases lay between the germline ends. The V gene's germline CDR1 is GTSNPN and CDR2 SVGIG (reference sequence). There are 12 residues in the CDR3. The CDR3 here is CAWMTRNEKLFF. CDR3 coding DNA: TGTGCCTGGATGACCCGAAATGAAAAACTGTTTTTT.

Of note for this clone: Other nucleotide sequences in the sample specify the same CDR3. The V and J genes are TRBV7-3 and TRBJ1-6, with D unclear. The CDR3 has 13 amino acids. In germline, CDR1 is SGHTA, CDR2 FQGTGA. V lost 2 bases, J lost 4 bases, and 3 bases lay in between. CDR3 DNA: TGTGCCAGCAGCTTATCTTATAATTCACCCCTCCACTTT. Translating it yields CASSLSYNSPLHF. The whole variable domain, remainder taken from reference TRBV7-3 and TRBJ1-6, is GAGVSQTPSNKVTEKGKYVELRCDPISGHTALYWYRQSLGQGPEFLIYFQGTGAADDSGLPNDRFFAVRPEGSVSTLKIQRTERGDSAVYLCASSLSYNSPLHFGNGTRLTVT.

This sequence joins TRBV5-8 and TRBJ2-1; 10 bases map to TRBD2. The CDR3 spans 15 residues. With V trimmed by 5 bases and J by 8 bases, 10 bases remained unmatched. Per germline, CDR1 SGHTS and CDR2 YDEGEE. CDR3 in DNA: TGTGCCAGCAGTCTCCTAGCGGGAGAGAAGTATGAGCAGTTCTTC. Translating it yields CASSLLAGEKYEQFF.

The chain couples TRBV2 to TRBJ1-1; unclear D gene. In germline, CDR1 is SNHLY, CDR2 FYNNEI. The CDR3 sequence is 12 residues long. Deletions cut 5 bases from V and 0 bases from J, with 4 bases between. The CDR3 region is CASSRLNTEAFF. The CDR3 nucleotides read TGTGCCAGCAGTCGACTGAACACTGAAGCTTTCTTT.